The 17 T cell receptor beta chains listed next were all sequenced from one sample in a study of blood T cell repertoires in COVID-19. Repertoires were generated with immunoSEQ multiplex PCR, while TCRdb's copy carries only in-frame clones and drops some. The profile shows roughly 180,000 clones, 75% to 85% of them singletons. The material sequenced was peripheral blood. The receptor set was obtained from a woman aged 55 to 70 with COVID-19, enrolled during active disease.

The gene calls are TRBV24-1 and TRBJ1-2; TRBD1 agrees at 9 bases. This CDR3 has 18 residues. Germline V CDR1 and CDR2: KGHDR, SFDVKD. V was pared by 4 bases and J by 4 bases, with 15 bases of the junction left unmatched. CDR3 residues: CATSDPFVSGTGIYGYTF. CDR3 bases: TGTGCCACCAGTGACCCCTTCGTCTCCGGGACAGGGATCTATGGCTACACCTTC.

The chain employs TRBV13 and TRBJ1-4; 7 bases line up with TRBD1. In germline, CDR1 is PRHDT, CDR2 FYEKMQ (reference sequence). V lost 2 bases, J lost 6 bases, and 9 bases stayed unmatched. This CDR3 contains 16 residues. CDR3 residues: CASSLWSEGAYEKLFF. In nucleotides, the CDR3 is TGTGCCAGCAGCTTATGGTCTGAGGGGGCATATGAAAAACTGTTTTTT.

The chain recombines TRBV18 with TRBJ2-7; D gene uncertain. Germline CDR1 reads KGHSH; CDR2 reads LQKENI. The CDR3 spans 16 residues. V gave up 1 base and J gave up 3 bases, with 16 bases separating them. This chain's CDR3 is CASSPRPAGAFYEQYV. DNA for the CDR3: TGTGCCAGCTCACCACGGCCGGCCGGAGCATTCTACGAGCAGTACGTC.

The CDR3 DNA is TGTGCCAGCAGCCCCACCAACGCCCGTGGGGGGTATGAGCAGTTCTTC. The encoded protein is CASSPTNARGGYEQFF. The chain is built from TRBV7-9 and TRBJ2-1; maybe TRBD2 (6 bases). Trimming removed 5 bases from V and 8 bases from J, with 22 bases in between. This CDR3 contains 16 residues. CDR1 SEHNR and CDR2 FQNEAQ come from the germline V gene (reference sequence). Combining the CDR3 with reference TRBV7-9 and TRBJ2-1 gives the whole variable domain DTGVSQNPRHKITKRGQNVTFRCDPISEHNRLYWYRQTLGQGPEFLTYFQNEAQLEKSRLLSDRFSAERPKGSFSTLEIQRTEQGDSAMYLCASSPTNARGGYEQFFGPGTRLTVL.

The rearrangement uses TRBV2 and TRBJ2-1, with 12 positions matching TRBD1. J lost 2 bases, V lost 6 bases, and 11 bases had no gene match. CDR1 is SNHLY, CDR2 FYNNEI, per germline. The CDR3 sequence is 18 residues long. The DNA for the CDR3 is TGTGCCAGCAGCCTTGGGGGACAGGGGGCCCACCCCTACAATGAGCAGTTCTTC. Its protein product is CASSLGGQGAHPYNEQFF.

The chain couples TRBV3-1 (or the pseudogene TRBV3-2) to TRBJ2-5; possible D gene TRBD1, 6 bases. This CDR3 has 12 residues. The V gene lost 4 bases and the J gene lost 5 bases, with 8 bases spanning the gap. Per the germline V gene, CDR1 is LGHDT and CDR2 is YNNKEL (reference sequence). The CDR3 sequence is CASSRQGETQYF. The CDR3 region has the DNA TGTGCCAGCAGCCGTCAGGGGGAGACCCAGTACTTC.

This chain uses TRBV7-3 with TRBJ1-3, with a possible D match to TRBD1 (5 bases). The CDR3 runs to 13 residues. Germline values: CDR1 SGHTA, CDR2 FQGTGA. With 4 bases removed from V and 4 bases from J, the gap between germline ends came to 8 bases. In DNA form, the CDR3 reads TGTGCCAGCAGCTCTCGACAGGGAAACACCATATATTTT. Protein: CASSSRQGNTIYF.

The V call is TRBV25-1, the J call TRBJ2-7, with 9 bases identical to TRBD1. Germline V gives CDR1 MGHDK, CDR2 SYGVNS. The J segment lost 6 bases and the V segment lost 4 bases, leaving 4 bases of the junction unmatched. CDR3 length: 13 amino acids. CDR3 nucleotide sequence: TGTGCCAGCAGTGGGACAGGGGAGCGCGAGCAGTACTTC. Amino acids: CASSGTGEREQYF.

This sequence joins TRBV7-8 and TRBJ1-1, with D possibly being TRBD1 (6 bases). CDR3 size: 13 residues. Germline V lookup: CDR1 SGHVS, CDR2 FQNEAQ. Trimming took off 7 bases at V and 6 bases at J, with 15 bases between the two ends. The CDR3 loop is CASIPGHKSEAFF. The CDR3 DNA is TGTGCCAGCATCCCGGGACACAAATCTGAAGCTTTCTTT. The full variable domain, its missing parts supplied by reference TRBV7-8 and TRBJ1-1, is GAGVSQSPRYKVAKRGQDVALRCDPISGHVSLFWYQQALGQGPEFLTYFQNEAQLDKSGLPSDRFFAERPEGSVSTLKIQRTQQEDSAVYLCASIPGHKSEAFFGQGTRLTVV.

The chain recombines TRBV5-6 with TRBJ1-5, with a weak D call TRBD1 (5 bases). The V end lost 0 bases, the J end lost 3 bases, and 10 bases lay between the germline ends. This CDR3 spans 15 amino acids. CDR1 and CDR2 from the germline V gene are SGHDT and YYEEEE. CDR3 DNA sequence: TGTGCCAGCAGCTTGGGACAGATCACCAATCAGCCCCAGCATTTT. It translates to CASSLGQITNQPQHF.

For the CDR3, the DNA is TGTGCCAGTACCCTAGGGAGATGGGACAATGAGCAGTTCTTC. It codes for CASTLGRWDNEQFF. This chain joins TRBV19 and TRBJ2-1, with D possibly being TRBD2 (5 bases). The V gene's germline CDR1 is LNHDA and CDR2 SQIVND (reference sequence). Trimming stripped 7 bases from V and 5 bases from J, with 15 bases between. This CDR3 region has 14 residues.

This clone was detected only a few times. This rearrangement joins TRBV10-1 to TRBJ1-5; 8 nucleotides align to TRBD1. The V gene end was trimmed by 6 bases and the J gene end by 3 bases; junction bases not matched to a gene: 7. Per germline, CDR1 WNHNN and CDR2 SYGVQD (reference sequence). The CDR3 loop spans 15 amino acids. The CDR3 DNA follows: TGCGCCAGCAGCCTGACAGGGGAGGACAATCAGCCCCAGCATTTT. It specifies CASSLTGEDNQPQHF.

V and J are TRBV6-5 and TRBJ2-3; D uncertain. This CDR3 comprises 15 residues. Germline V gene data show CDR1 as MNHEY and CDR2 as SVGAGI. Trimming stripped 0 bases from V and 0 bases from J, with 7 bases between. The CDR3 here is CASSYSRISTDTQYF. DNA of the CDR3: TGTGCCAGCAGTTACTCGAGGATAAGCACAGATACGCAGTATTTT.

V usage is TRBV5-1 and J usage is TRBJ1-3; the D is unclear. V was trimmed by 4 bases and J by 4 bases, leaving 6 bases between them. The germline V gene has CDR1 SGHRS and CDR2 YFSETQ. The CDR3 totals 12 residues. CDR3 loop: CASSAQGNTIYF. Written as DNA, the CDR3 is TGCGCCAGCAGCGCACAGGGAAACACCATATATTTT. Filled out from reference TRBV5-1 and TRBJ1-3, the complete variable domain reads KAGVTQTPRYLIKTRGQQVTLSCSPISGHRSVSWYQQTPGQGLQFLFEYFSETQRNKGNFPGRFSGRQFSNSRSEMNVSTLELGDSALYLCASSAQGNTIYFGEGSWLTVV.

This clone was recorded once. V usage is TRBV29-1 and J usage is TRBJ2-7, with D perhaps matching TRBD1 (5 bases). Trimming took 1 base from V and 3 from J, leaving 10 bases between them. CDR1 is SQVTM, CDR2 ANQGSEA, per germline. The length of the CDR3 is 13 residues. Here the CDR3 reads CSVEGEGDYEQYF. As DNA, the CDR3 is TGCAGCGTTGAAGGCGAAGGGGACTACGAGCAGTACTTC.

The chain uses TRBV5-1 and TRBJ1-4; tentatively, D is TRBD1 (5 bases). CDR3 length equals 15 residues. CDR1 and CDR2 (germline): SGHRS, YFSETQ. V was trimmed by 4 bases and J by 6 bases, leaving 16 bases between them. CDR3 nucleotides: TGCGCCAGCAGCATCTCAGGGTCTCTGGATGAAAAACTGTTTTTT. Its protein product is CASSISGSLDEKLFF.

This chain links TRBV6-5 with TRBJ1-5, with D possibly TRBD1 on 5 matching bases. Trimming shortened V by 7 bases and J by 2 bases, and 9 bases separated the two germline ends. There are 13 residues in the CDR3. Germline V lookup: CDR1 MNHEY, CDR2 SVGAGI. CDR3 DNA sequence: TGTGCCAGCACACAGGTGGGCAATCAGCCCCAGCATTTT. Residues: CASTQVGNQPQHF.